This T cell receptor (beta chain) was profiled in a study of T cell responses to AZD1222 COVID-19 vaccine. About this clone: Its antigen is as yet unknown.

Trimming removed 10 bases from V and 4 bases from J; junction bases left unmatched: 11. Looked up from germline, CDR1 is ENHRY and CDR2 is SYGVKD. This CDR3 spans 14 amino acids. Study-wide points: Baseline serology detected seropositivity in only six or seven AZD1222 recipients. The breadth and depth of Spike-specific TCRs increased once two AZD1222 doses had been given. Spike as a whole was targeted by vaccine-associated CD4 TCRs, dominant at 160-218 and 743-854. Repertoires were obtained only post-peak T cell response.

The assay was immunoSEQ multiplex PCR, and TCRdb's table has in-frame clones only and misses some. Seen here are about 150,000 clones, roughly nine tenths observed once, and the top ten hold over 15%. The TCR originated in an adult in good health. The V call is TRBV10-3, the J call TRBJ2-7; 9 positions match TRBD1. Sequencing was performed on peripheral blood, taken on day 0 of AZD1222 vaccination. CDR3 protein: CATTGTGIFYEQYF. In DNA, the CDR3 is TGTGCCACGACCGGGACAGGGATTTTTTACGAGCAGTACTTC.